This T cell receptor (beta chain) came from a study of cytomegalovirus exposure and HLA in healthy donors. Points from the study as a whole: According to a later analysis, most TCR beta chains associated with CMV appeared HLA-restricted. In an earlier analysis, most TCR beta V segments were productive about 90% or about 30% of the time. Across donors, most TCRs were seen rarely, yet some public ones were widespread.

Trimming pared 0 bases from V and 6 bases from J, leaving 15 bases between. From germline, CDR1 is LNHNV and CDR2 YYDKDF (reference sequence). The CDR3 is 15 residues long. There are a few counts of this clone. What it binds is unknown. The PCR ran on 60 Vbeta and 13 Jbeta primers. Data came from immunoSEQ multiplex PCR; TCRdb stores just in-frame clones and leaves some out. This repertoire shows more than 95,000 clones, around a tenth found once; its top ten account for over 2.5%. The sequenced sample was PBMCs. The origin of this receptor is a young man in good health and CMV-seronegative. The chain couples TRBV15 to TRBJ2-7, with TRBD2 as a possible D gene (6 bases). As DNA, the CDR3 is TGTGCCACCAGCAGAGACGCGGGAATCCGAGGCGAGCAGTACTTC. This gives the protein CATSRDAGIRGEQYF.